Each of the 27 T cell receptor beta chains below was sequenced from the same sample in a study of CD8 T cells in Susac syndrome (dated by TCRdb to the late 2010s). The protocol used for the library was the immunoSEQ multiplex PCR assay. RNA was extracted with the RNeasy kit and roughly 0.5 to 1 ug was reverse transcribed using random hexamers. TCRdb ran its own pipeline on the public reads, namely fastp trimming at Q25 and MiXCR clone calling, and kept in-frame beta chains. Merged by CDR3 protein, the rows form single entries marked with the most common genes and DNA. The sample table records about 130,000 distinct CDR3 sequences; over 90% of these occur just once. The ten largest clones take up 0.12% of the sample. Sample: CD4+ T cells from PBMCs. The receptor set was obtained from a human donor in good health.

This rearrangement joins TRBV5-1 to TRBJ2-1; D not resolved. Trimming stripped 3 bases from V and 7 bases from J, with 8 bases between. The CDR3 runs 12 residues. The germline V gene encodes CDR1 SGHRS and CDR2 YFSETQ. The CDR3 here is CASSWNQNEQFF. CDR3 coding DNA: TGCGCCAGCAGCTGGAATCAGAATGAGCAGTTCTTC.

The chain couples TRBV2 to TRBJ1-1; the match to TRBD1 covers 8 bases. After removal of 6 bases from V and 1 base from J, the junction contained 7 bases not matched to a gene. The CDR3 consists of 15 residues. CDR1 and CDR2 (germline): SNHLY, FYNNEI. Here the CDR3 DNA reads TGTGCCAGCAGAGCAACCGGGACAGGGAACACTGAAGCTTTCTTT. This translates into CASRATGTGNTEAFF. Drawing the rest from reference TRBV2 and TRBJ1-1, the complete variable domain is EPEVTQTPSHQVTQMGQEVILRCVPISNHLYFYWYRQILGQKVEFLVSFYNNEISEKSEIFDDQFSVERPDGSNFTLKIRSTKLEDSAMYFCASRATGTGNTEAFFGQGTRLTVV.

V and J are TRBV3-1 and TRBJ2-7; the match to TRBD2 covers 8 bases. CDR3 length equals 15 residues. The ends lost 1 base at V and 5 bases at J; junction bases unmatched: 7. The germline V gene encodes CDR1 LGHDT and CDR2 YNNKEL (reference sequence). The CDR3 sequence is CASSQAPGLVNEQYF. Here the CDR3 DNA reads TGTGCCAGCAGCCAAGCCCCGGGACTAGTAAACGAGCAGTACTTC.

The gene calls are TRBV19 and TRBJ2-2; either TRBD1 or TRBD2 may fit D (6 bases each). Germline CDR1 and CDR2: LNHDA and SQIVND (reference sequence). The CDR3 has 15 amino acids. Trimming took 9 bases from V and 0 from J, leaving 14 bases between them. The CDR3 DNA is TGTGCCAGCTCAAACGGGGGCGCGAACACCGGGGAGCTGTTTTTT. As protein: CASSNGGANTGELFF.

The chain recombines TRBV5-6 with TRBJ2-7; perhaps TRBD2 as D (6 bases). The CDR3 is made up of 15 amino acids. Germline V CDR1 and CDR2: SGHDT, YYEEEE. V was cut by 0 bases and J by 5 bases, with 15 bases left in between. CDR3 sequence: CASSLGSTSTHEQYF. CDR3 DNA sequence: TGTGCCAGCAGCTTGGGCTCCACTAGCACCCACGAGCAGTACTTC.

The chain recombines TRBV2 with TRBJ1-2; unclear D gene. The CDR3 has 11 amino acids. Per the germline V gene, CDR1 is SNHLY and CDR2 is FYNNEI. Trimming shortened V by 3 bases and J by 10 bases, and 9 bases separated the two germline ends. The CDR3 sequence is CASSDKPAYTF. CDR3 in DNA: TGTGCCAGCAGTGATAAACCAGCCTACACCTTC.

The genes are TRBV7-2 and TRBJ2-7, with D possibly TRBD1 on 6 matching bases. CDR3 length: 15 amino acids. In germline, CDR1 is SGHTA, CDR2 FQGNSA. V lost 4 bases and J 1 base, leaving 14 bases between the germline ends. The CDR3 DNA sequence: TGTGCCAGCAGCTACGGACAGACCGATTCCTACGAGCAGTACTTC. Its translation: CASSYGQTDSYEQYF.

CDR3: CASSMAGMNTEAFF. DNA for the CDR3: TGTGCCAGTAGTATGGCGGGGATGAACACTGAAGCTTTCTTT. The chain uses TRBV19 and TRBJ1-1, with no clear D. Between the trimmed V and J ends, which lost 3 bases and 0 bases, there was a span of 8 bases. Germline V gene lookup returns CDR1 LNHDA and CDR2 SQIVND (reference sequence). The CDR3 has 14 amino acids. The variable domain in full, with the rest retrieved from reference TRBV19 and TRBJ1-1, is DGGITQSPKYLFRKEGQNVTLSCEQNLNHDAMYWYRQDPGQGLRLIYYSQIVNDFQKGDIAEGYSVSREKKESFPLTVTSAQKNPTAFYLCASSMAGMNTEAFFGQGTRLTVV.

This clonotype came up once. CDR3 protein: CSARDGRQSNQPQHF. CDR3 nucleotides: TGCAGTGCTAGAGATGGTAGACAGAGCAATCAGCCCCAGCATTTT. The chain links TRBV20-1 to TRBJ1-5; tentative D call: TRBD1 (5 bases). Germline V gene lookup returns CDR1 DFQATT and CDR2 SNEGSKA (reference sequence). Trimming shortened V by 0 bases and J by 1 base, and 10 bases separated the two germline ends. The CDR3 is made up of 15 amino acids.

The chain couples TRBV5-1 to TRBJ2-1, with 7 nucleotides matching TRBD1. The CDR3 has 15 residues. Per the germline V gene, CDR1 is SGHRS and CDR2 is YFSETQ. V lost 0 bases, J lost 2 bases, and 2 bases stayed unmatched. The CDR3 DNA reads TGCGCCAGCAGCTTGGCCCAGGGGGCCTACAATGAGCAGTTCTTC. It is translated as CASSLAQGAYNEQFF.

The CDR3 nucleotides are TGTGCCAGCAGTGATATCGGGAAGACTAATGAAAAACTGTTTTTT. It is translated as CASSDIGKTNEKLFF. V is TRBV2 and J is TRBJ1-4, with D uncertain. V was shortened by 3 bases and J by 2 bases, with 10 bases between the two germline ends. The CDR3 consists of 15 residues. Germline V lookup: CDR1 SNHLY, CDR2 FYNNEI.

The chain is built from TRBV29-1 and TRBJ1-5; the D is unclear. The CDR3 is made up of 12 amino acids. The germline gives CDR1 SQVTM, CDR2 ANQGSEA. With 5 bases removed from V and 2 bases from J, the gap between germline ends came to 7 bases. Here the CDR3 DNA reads TGCAGCGTTCTCGAAGGCAATCAGCCCCAGCATTTT. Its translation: CSVLEGNQPQHF. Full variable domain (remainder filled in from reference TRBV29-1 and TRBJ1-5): SAVISQKPSRDICQRGTSLTIQCQVDSQVTMMFWYRQQPGQSLTLIATANQGSEATYESGFVIDKFPISRPNLTFSTLTVSNMSPEDSSIYLCSVLEGNQPQHFGDGTRLSIL.

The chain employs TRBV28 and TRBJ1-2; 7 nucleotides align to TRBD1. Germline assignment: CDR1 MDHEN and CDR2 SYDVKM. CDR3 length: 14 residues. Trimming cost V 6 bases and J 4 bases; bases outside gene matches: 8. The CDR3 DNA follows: TGTGCCAGCAGGCTGGGACAGCAACTCTATGGCTACACCTTC. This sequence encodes CASRLGQQLYGYTF.

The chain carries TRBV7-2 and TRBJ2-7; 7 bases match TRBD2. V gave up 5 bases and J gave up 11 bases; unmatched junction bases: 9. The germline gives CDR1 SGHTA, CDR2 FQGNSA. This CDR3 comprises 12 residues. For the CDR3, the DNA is TGTGCCAGCAGCACTCGTAGCGGGTATAAGTACTTC. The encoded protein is CASSTRSGYKYF.

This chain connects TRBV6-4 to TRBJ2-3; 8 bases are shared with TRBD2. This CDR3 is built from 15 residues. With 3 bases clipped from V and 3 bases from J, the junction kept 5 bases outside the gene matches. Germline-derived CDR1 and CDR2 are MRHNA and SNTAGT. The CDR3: CASSDSGISTDTQYF. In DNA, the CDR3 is TGTGCCAGCAGTGATAGCGGGATATCTACAGATACGCAGTATTTT.

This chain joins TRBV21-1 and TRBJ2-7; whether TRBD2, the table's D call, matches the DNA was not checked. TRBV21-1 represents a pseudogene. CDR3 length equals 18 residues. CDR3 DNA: TGTGCCAGCAGCAAATCTAGCACTAGCGGGGACAGCTCCTACGAGCAGTACTTC. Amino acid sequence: CASSKSSTSGDSSYEQYF.

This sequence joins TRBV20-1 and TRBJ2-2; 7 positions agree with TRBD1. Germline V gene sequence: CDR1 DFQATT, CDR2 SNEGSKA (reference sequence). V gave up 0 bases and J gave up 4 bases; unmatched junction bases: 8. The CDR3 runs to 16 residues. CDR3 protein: CSARDPDRETTGELFF. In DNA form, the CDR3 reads TGCAGTGCTAGAGACCCAGACAGGGAGACCACCGGGGAGCTGTTTTTT.

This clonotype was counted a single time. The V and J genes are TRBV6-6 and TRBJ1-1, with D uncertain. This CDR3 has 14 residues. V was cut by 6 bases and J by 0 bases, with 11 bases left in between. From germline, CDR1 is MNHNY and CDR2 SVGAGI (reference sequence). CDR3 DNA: TGTGCCAGCAGACTTAGAGGACTGAACACTGAAGCTTTCTTT. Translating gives CASRLRGLNTEAFF.

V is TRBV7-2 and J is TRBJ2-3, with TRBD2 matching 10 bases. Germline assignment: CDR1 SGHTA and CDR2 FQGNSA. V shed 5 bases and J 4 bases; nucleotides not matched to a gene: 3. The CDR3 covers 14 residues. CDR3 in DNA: TGTGCCAGCAGCCTCGGGACTAGCGCAGATACGCAGTATTTT. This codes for CASSLGTSADTQYF.

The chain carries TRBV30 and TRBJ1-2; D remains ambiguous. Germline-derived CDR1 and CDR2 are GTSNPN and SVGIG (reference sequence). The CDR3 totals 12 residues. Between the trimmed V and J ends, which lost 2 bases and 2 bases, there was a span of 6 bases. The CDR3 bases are TGTGCCTGGAGTTTGGGAAACTATGGCTACACCTTC. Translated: CAWSLGNYGYTF.

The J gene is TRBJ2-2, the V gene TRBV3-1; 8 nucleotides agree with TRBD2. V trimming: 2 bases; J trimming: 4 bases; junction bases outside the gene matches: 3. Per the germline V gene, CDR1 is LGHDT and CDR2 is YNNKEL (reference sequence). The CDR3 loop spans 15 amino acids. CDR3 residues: CASSQIGRATGELFF. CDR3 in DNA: TGTGCCAGCAGCCAAATCGGGAGGGCCACCGGGGAGCTGTTTTTT.

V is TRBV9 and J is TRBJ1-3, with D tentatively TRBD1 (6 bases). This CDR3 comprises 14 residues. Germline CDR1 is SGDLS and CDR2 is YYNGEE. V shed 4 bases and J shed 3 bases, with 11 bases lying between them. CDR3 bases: TGTGCCAGCAGCCGCGGACAGATTGGAAACACCATATATTTT. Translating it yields CASSRGQIGNTIYF.

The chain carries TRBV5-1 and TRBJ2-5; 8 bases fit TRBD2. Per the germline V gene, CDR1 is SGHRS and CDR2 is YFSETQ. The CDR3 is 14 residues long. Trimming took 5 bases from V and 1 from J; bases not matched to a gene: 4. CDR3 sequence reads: CASRGGRSQETQYF. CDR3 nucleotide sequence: TGCGCCAGCAGAGGCGGGAGGAGCCAAGAGACCCAGTACTTC. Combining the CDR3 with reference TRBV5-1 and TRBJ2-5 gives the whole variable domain KAGVTQTPRYLIKTRGQQVTLSCSPISGHRSVSWYQQTPGQGLQFLFEYFSETQRNKGNFPGRFSGRQFSNSRSEMNVSTLELGDSALYLCASRGGRSQETQYFGPGTRLLVL.

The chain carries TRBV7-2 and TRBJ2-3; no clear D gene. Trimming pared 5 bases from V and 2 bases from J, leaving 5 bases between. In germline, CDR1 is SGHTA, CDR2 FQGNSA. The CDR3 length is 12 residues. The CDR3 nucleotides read TGTGCCAGCAGCCTCTTCACAGATACGCAGTATTTT. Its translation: CASSLFTDTQYF.

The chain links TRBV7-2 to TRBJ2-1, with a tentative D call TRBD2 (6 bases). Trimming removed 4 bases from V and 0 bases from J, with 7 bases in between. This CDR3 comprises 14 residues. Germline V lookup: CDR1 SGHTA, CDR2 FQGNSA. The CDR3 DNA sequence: TGTGCCAGCAGCTCTAGCGTCTCCTACAATGAGCAGTTCTTC. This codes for CASSSSVSYNEQFF.

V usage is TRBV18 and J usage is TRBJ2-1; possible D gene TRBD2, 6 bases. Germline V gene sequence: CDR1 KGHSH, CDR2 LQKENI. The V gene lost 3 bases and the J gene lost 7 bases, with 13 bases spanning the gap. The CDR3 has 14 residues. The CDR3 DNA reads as TGTGCCAGCTCACCTAACGGGAGCGGGAATGAGCAGTTCTTC. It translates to CASSPNGSGNEQFF.

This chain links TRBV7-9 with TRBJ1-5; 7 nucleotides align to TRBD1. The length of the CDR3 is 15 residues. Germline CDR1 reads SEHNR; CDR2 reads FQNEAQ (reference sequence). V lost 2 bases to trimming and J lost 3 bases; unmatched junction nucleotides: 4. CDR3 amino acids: CASSLSGTVNQPQHF. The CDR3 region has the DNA TGTGCCAGCAGCTTATCCGGGACAGTCAATCAGCCCCAGCATTTT.